Here is one T cell receptor beta chain with its context. The antigen is undetermined. PCR involved 60 Vbeta and 13 Jbeta primers. Measured with immunoSEQ multiplex PCR; TCRdb has only the in-frame clones, and not every one. Of 90,000 to 110,000 clones listed, around 70% were seen once; the top ten hold roughly 3.2%. The entry originates in a study of cytomegalovirus exposure and HLA in healthy donors. Across the study: Unique TCR beta sequences numbering around 110 million came from 150 million to 200 million T cells in an earlier analysis. Early released data comprised about 90 million unique TCRs from HLA-typed donors. Regarding the study as a whole: Most likely, a cluster of highly shared sequence variants arose as a sequencing artifact.

Sequenced input: PBMCs. The clonotype originates from a man aged 25-40 years in good health and CMV-seronegative.

The CDR3 spells CSVGGGTGIANEQYF. In DNA form, the CDR3 reads TGCAGCGTTGGGGGCGGGACAGGGATCGCTAACGAGCAGTACTTC. The chain has TRBV29-1 and TRBJ2-7; 9 positions agree with TRBD1. The CDR3 spans 15 residues. Trimming removed 4 bases from V and 5 bases from J; junction bases left unmatched: 12. Germline loops: CDR1 SQVTM, CDR2 ANQGSEA.